What follows describes a single TCR beta chain. The CDR3 consists of 17 residues. Looked up from germline, CDR1 is KGHSH and CDR2 is LQKENI. The ends lost 3 bases at V and 5 bases at J; junction bases unmatched: 13. This record comes from a study of blood T cell repertoires in COVID-19. Across the whole study: COVID-19 samples, acute and convalescent, were from the United States, Italy and Spain. In each case, the material was cDNA or gDNA derived from T cells, B-cell-depleted T cells, or PBMCs.

Authors' analysis steps: The authors estimated nucleated cell counts from reference gene primer amplification. This table comes from immunoSEQ multiplex PCR, and its TCRdb copy is limited to in-frame clones, with some not included. That table supplies the V and J calls and clone size; D and trimming were determined from the DNA. The top ten hold around 3% of the sample, which has 100,000 to 120,000 clones, 88% seen once. The chain couples TRBV18 to TRBJ2-1; 7 positions match TRBD1. This receptor was taken from a woman in her forties or fifties with acute or convalescent COVID-19. Material: peripheral blood. The CDR3 DNA sequence: TGTGCCAGCTCACCTTATTCCGGGACAGCCTTAGACAATGAGCAGTTCTTC. It encodes CASSPYSGTALDNEQFF.